Listed below are T cell receptor beta chains from one sample, sequenced in a study of T cell responses to AZD1222 COVID-19 vaccine. Repertoires were generated with immunoSEQ multiplex PCR, while TCRdb's copy carries only in-frame clones and drops some. The sample records 150,000 to 200,000 clones, 85% to 90% being singletons. The material was peripheral blood, obtained 28 days after the second dose of the MenACWY control vaccine. The receptors were gathered from an adult who received the MenACWY meningococcal vaccine as a control. Each CDR3 is given with its conserved first and last residue. A D gene is named only where the DNA matches it firmly. Not all rows give a size; the values are once, few, many and, for expanded clones, a class.

V gene	clone size	J gene	D gene	CDR3 DNA	CDR3 protein
TRBV28	.	TRBJ1-5	TRBD1	TGTGCCAGCAGTTCAGGACAGGGGACCCGGCCCCAGCATTTT	CASSSGQGTRPQHF
TRBV6-2/TRBV6-3	.	TRBJ1-5	.	TGTGCCAGCAGTGACCAGGGTGGGGATCAGCCCCAGCATTTT	CASSDQGGDQPQHF
TRBV4-1	.	TRBJ2-6	.	TGCGCCAGCAGCCAAGTCGGCCTTGGGGCCAACGTCCTGACTTTC	CASSQVGLGANVLTF
TRBV4-3	.	TRBJ2-7	.	TGCGCCAGCAGCCATCTAACGGGACAAGACTACGAGCAGTACTTC	CASSHLTGQDYEQYF
TRBV3-1/TRBV3-2	.	TRBJ2-5	.	TGTGCCAGCAGCCAAGACAACCAAGAGACCCAGTACTTC	CASSQDNQETQYF
TRBV6-5	.	TRBJ2-3	.	TGTGCCAGCAGTTACTCGTCTGGACGCGCTACAGATACGCAGTATTTT	CASSYSSGRATDTQYF
TRBV18	.	TRBJ1-2	TRBD1	TGTGCCAGCTCACATGGTACCGGGACAGGAGTATATGGCTACACCTTC	CASSHGTGTGVYGYTF
TRBV28	.	TRBJ1-1	.	TGTGCCAGCAGTTTATGGGGGGGCGGGAGCACTGAAGCTTTCTTT	CASSLWGGGSTEAFF
TRBV3-1/TRBV3-2	.	TRBJ1-3	TRBD1	TGTGCCAGCAGCCAGGGGACAGGGAGAAACACCATATATTTT	CASSQGTGRNTIYF
TRBV12-5	.	TRBJ2-2	.	TGTGCTAGTGTTAACGACACTAACACCGGGGAGCTGTTTTTT	CASVNDTNTGELFF
TRBV10-3	.	TRBJ1-1	TRBD1	TGTGCCATCAGATCCGGGACAGGGGTTACTGAAGCTTTCTTT	CAIRSGTGVTEAFF
TRBV30	.	TRBJ1-2	.	TGTGCCTGGAGTGCCGCGGGGGGCAATGGCTACACCTTC	CAWSAAGGNGYTF
TRBV27	.	TRBJ1-5	.	TGTGCCAGCAGTTTACAGGGACTAGGTCAGCCCCAGCATTTT	CASSLQGLGQPQHF
TRBV28	.	TRBJ2-7	TRBD2	TGTGCCAGCAAAATAGCGGGAGAAAGGTCCTACGAGCAGTACTTC	CASKIAGERSYEQYF
TRBV6-2/TRBV6-3	.	TRBJ1-1	TRBD1	TGTGCCAGCAGTTACCTCGGGAGGGGGCGAAGAAGCACTGAAGCTTTCTTT	CASSYLGRGRRSTEAFF
TRBV4-3	.	TRBJ1-3	.	TGCGCCAGCAGCCAAGATCGACCGGCCTCTGGAAACACCATATATTTT	CASSQDRPASGNTIYF
TRBV9	.	TRBJ1-1	TRBD1	TGTGCCAGCAGCGAAACAGGGGACACTGAAGCTTTCTTT	CASSETGDTEAFF
TRBV10-3	.	TRBJ2-1	.	TGTGCCAGCCTTGGCCCGGATGAGCAGTTCTTC	CASLGPDEQFF
TRBV6-1	.	TRBJ1-1	TRBD1	TGTGCCAGCAGTGAAGCGGACAGGGTAGAAGGAGCTTTCTTT	CASSEADRVEGAFF
TRBV6-1	.	TRBJ2-1	TRBD2	TGTGCCAGCAGTGAAGGCCGGGAGGGCATGGATGAGCAGTTCTTC	CASSEGREGMDEQFF
TRBV9	.	TRBJ2-1	TRBD2	TGTGCCAGCAGCGTAGGTGCGGGAGGGCCGCGGGATGAGCAGTTCTTC	CASSVGAGGPRDEQFF
TRBV6-5	.	TRBJ1-2	TRBD1	TGTGCCAGCAGTTACAGCGGGACAGGGGTTGGATATGGCTACACCTTC	CASSYSGTGVGYGYTF
TRBV27	.	TRBJ1-5	TRBD1	TGTGCCAGCAGAACAGGGGGTCAGCCCCAGCATTTT	CASRTGGQPQHF
TRBV9	.	TRBJ1-1	TRBD1	TGTGCCAGCAGCGTAGAACCCCATGACAGGGGAGGAACTGAAGCTTTCTTT	CASSVEPHDRGGTEAFF
TRBV28	.	TRBJ2-5	.	TGTGCCAGCAGTTTAGCTTCGCTGACATGGTTGGAGACCCAGTACTTC	CASSLASLTWLETQYF
TRBV27	once	TRBJ2-5	TRBD2	TGTGCCAGCAGTTCCTTGCTAGCGGGAGACCCTAGGACCCAGTACTTC	CASSSLLAGDPRTQYF
TRBV7-9	.	TRBJ1-4	.	TGTGCCAGCAGCCCCAGGGACTTTGAAAAACTGTTTTTT	CASSPRDFEKLFF
TRBV10-3	once	TRBJ2-7	.	TGTGCCATCATGGACACCCCCTACGAGCAGTACTTC	CAIMDTPYEQYF
TRBV18	.	TRBJ1-1	.	TGTGCCAGCTCCCCCGGACCGAACACTGAAGCTTTCTTT	CASSPGPNTEAFF
TRBV28	once	TRBJ1-1	.	TGTGCCAGCAGTTTTCGGGTCGAAGCTTTCTTT	CASSFRVEAFF
TRBV9	.	TRBJ2-5	.	TGTGCCAGCAGCGGGAGTGCGGTAGAGACCCAGTACTTC	CASSGSAVETQYF
TRBV28	.	TRBJ2-3	.	TGTGCCAGCAGTCCAGCCGCCGGTACGCAGTATTTT	CASSPAAGTQYF
TRBV7-2	.	TRBJ2-7	TRBD2	TGTGCCAGCAGCTTAGCGGCGGGGACTAGAAGCTCCGACGAGCAGTACTTC	CASSLAAGTRSSDEQYF
TRBV6-5	.	TRBJ1-1	.	TGTGCCAGTGAGGGAGGCACTGAAGCTTTCTTT	CASEGGTEAFF
TRBV12-2	.	TRBJ2-7	.	TGTGCAAGTCGCTTAGCGCAACTAGCGGGAGACGTGGGCGAGCAGTACTTC	CASRLAQLAGDVGEQYF
TRBV21-1	.	TRBJ1-2	.	TGTGCCAGCAGCAAATATTGCTTCAAGGGGGCCGGCTATGGCTACACCTTC	CASSKYCFKGAGYGYTF
TRBV3-1/TRBV3-2	.	TRBJ1-2	.	TGTGCCAGCAGCGAAGTTGACGGTACCTATGGCTACACCTTC	CASSEVDGTYGYTF
TRBV14	.	TRBJ2-1	.	TGTGCCAGCAGCCTTTCACGCTCCTTAGCGGCCGTGTTCTTC	CASSLSRSLAAVFF
TRBV5-4	once	TRBJ2-2	.	TGTGCCAGCAGCTTGGGAGATGACACCGGGGAGCTGTTTTTT	CASSLGDDTGELFF
TRBV28	.	TRBJ1-5	.	TGTGCCAGCAGTTCAGGGGTAGATCAGCCCCAGCATTTT	CASSSGVDQPQHF
TRBV7-3	.	TRBJ2-1	TRBD2	TGTGCCAGCAGCTCGACTAGCGGTTCCTACAATGAGCAGTTCTTC	CASSSTSGSYNEQFF
TRBV19	.	TRBJ1-5	.	TGTGCCAGTAGTATAGGGGCGTACAATCAGCCCCAGCATTTT	CASSIGAYNQPQHF
TRBV28	.	TRBJ1-1	.	TGTGCCAGCAACGGATCTCCAGGGGCCGCTTTGAGCACTGAAGCTTTCTTT	CASNGSPGAALSTEAFF
TRBV5-4	.	TRBJ1-1	.	TGTGCCAGCAGCTTGGGACAGTCGAACACTGAAGCTTTCTTT	CASSLGQSNTEAFF
TRBV15	.	TRBJ1-1	.	TGTGCCACCAGCAGACCTATTGGCACTGAAGCTTTCTTT	CATSRPIGTEAFF
TRBV6-2/TRBV6-3	.	TRBJ2-1	TRBD2	TGTGCCAGCAGCCCCCGGGACTACGATGGGTTCTTC	CASSPRDYDGFF
TRBV10-3	.	TRBJ1-2	.	TGTGCCATCAGTAAGGACGGCAACTATGGCTACACCTTC	CAISKDGNYGYTF
TRBV3-1/TRBV3-2	.	TRBJ1-1	.	TGTGCCAGCAGCCACGAGGTGGGGGACACTGAAGCTTTCTTT	CASSHEVGDTEAFF
TRBV28	.	TRBJ1-1	.	TGTGCCAGCAGCTTCTATGGCCCCGGGAACACTGAAGCTTTCTTT	CASSFYGPGNTEAFF
TRBV6-2/TRBV6-3	once	TRBJ2-7	TRBD2	TGTGCCAGCAGTTACTCGATTTTAGCGGGAGTCTACGAGCAGTACTTC	CASSYSILAGVYEQYF
TRBV19	once	TRBJ2-3	.	TGTGCCAGTAGTCGTCCAAGGGGGGCGCAAGGATTGAGAACAGATACGCAGTATTTT	CASSRPRGAQGLRTDTQYF
TRBV7-9	.	TRBJ2-7	.	TGTGCCAGCAGCTTAACAGCGGCATACGAGCAGTACTTC	CASSLTAAYEQYF